Presented here are 23 T cell receptor beta chains from one specimen sequenced in a study of T cell responses to AZD1222 COVID-19 vaccine. Repertoires were generated with immunoSEQ multiplex PCR, while TCRdb's copy carries only in-frame clones and drops some. This sample carries 120,000 or so clones, 90% of them seen once, and the ten largest clones take 6% to 9%. The sequences come from peripheral blood, collected on day 0 of AZD1222 vaccination. These receptors came from an adult in good health.

The chain links TRBV7-8 to TRBJ2-7; D might be TRBD1 (6 bases). The CDR3 is 12 amino acids. CDR1 is SGHVS and CDR2 is FQNEAQ in the germline V gene. V shed 5 bases and J shed 3 bases, with 8 bases lying between them. The CDR3 nucleotides read TGTGCCAGCAGCCAACAGGGCTACGAGCAGTACTTC. The encoded protein is CASSQQGYEQYF.

This chain joins TRBV5-4 and TRBJ2-7; weak D call: TRBD1 (5 bases). The CDR3 is made up of 14 amino acids. Between the trimmed V and J ends, which lost 0 bases and 2 bases, there was a span of 9 bases. Germline V gene sequence: CDR1 SGHNT, CDR2 YYREEE (reference sequence). The CDR3 region has the DNA TGTGCCAGCAGCTTGGACAGGTACCCCTACGAGCAGTACTTC. Its translation: CASSLDRYPYEQYF.

This chain links TRBV19 with TRBJ1-5, with D perhaps matching TRBD1 (5 bases). V dropped 6 bases and J dropped 2 bases, with 14 bases sitting between them. The CDR3 has 15 amino acids. The V gene's germline CDR1 is LNHDA and CDR2 SQIVND (reference sequence). The CDR3 loop reads CASRYQGGGNQPQHF. Written as DNA, the CDR3 is TGTGCCAGTAGGTATCAGGGTGGGGGCAATCAGCCCCAGCATTTT.

V usage is TRBV10-3 and J usage is TRBJ1-5; possibly TRBD1 for D (6 bases). The CDR3 covers 14 residues. V was trimmed by 2 bases and J by 2 bases, leaving 7 bases between them. Per the germline V gene, CDR1 is ENHRY and CDR2 is SYGVKD. CDR3 sequence (DNA): TGTGCCATCAGTGAGCCAGGGGGCAATCAGCCCCAGCATTTT. Its translation is CAISEPGGNQPQHF.

The CDR3 coding sequence is TGTGCCAGCAGCTTGGTTGGGTTCAACACTGAAGCTTTCTTT. Translating gives CASSLVGFNTEAFF. The V call is TRBV7-2, the J call TRBJ1-1, with no clear D. V lost 3 bases, J lost 2 bases, and 10 bases lay in between. This CDR3 is 14 amino acids long. Per germline, CDR1 SGHTA and CDR2 FQGNSA.

The chain combines TRBV11-2 with TRBJ1-1; TRBD1 is a possible D gene (6 bases). Trimming left V 0 bases short and J 10 bases short, with 18 bases between. Germline lookup yields CDR1 SGHAT and CDR2 FQNNGV. This CDR3 is 15 amino acids long. This CDR3 is CASSLDWTDLLGAFF. DNA for the CDR3: TGTGCCAGCAGCTTAGATTGGACAGACCTTCTTGGAGCTTTCTTT.

The chain combines TRBV9 with TRBJ1-6; 9 bases fit TRBD1. V was pared by 4 bases and J by 7 bases, with 6 bases of the junction left unmatched. The CDR3 spans 15 residues. CDR1 SGDLS and CDR2 YYNGEE come from the germline V gene. Here the CDR3 DNA reads TGTGCCAGCAGCTCCCGGGACAGGGAGAATTCACCCCTCCACTTT. Protein product: CASSSRDRENSPLHF.

This chain uses TRBV5-1 with TRBJ2-3; 8 bases are shared with TRBD2. This CDR3 spans 14 amino acids. In germline, CDR1 is SGHRS, CDR2 YFSETQ. The ends lost 1 base at V and 4 bases at J; junction bases unmatched: 2. The CDR3 is CASSLMREADTQYF. Here the CDR3 DNA reads TGCGCCAGCAGCTTGATGCGGGAGGCAGATACGCAGTATTTT.

The DNA for the CDR3 is TGTGCCAGCAGGTCCCCGGGACAGGGTAACAATGAGCAGTTCTTC. Its protein is CASRSPGQGNNEQFF. The chain combines TRBV28 with TRBJ2-1; 9 bases are a match to TRBD1. After removal of 6 bases from V and 5 bases from J, the junction contained 8 bases not matched to a gene. The CDR3 contains 15 residues. Germline CDR1 is MDHEN and CDR2 is SYDVKM.

A remark on this clone: The junction departs from the called germline gene at one end, perhaps through a read error. Within the sample, other DNA sequences also encode this same CDR3. The rearrangement joins TRBV27 to TRBJ2-3, with TRBD2 matching over 12 bases. The germline gives CDR1 MNHEY, CDR2 SMNVEV (reference sequence). This CDR3 contains 17 residues. The CDR3 coding sequence is TGCGCCAGCAGTTTATCCACACTAGCGGGAGGTTTAGATACGCAGTATTTT. It translates to CASSLSTLAGGLDTQYF.

The chain combines TRBV27 with TRBJ2-3, with no clear D. Germline CDR1 is MNHEY and CDR2 is SMNVEV (reference sequence). The CDR3 sequence is 14 residues long. V lost 6 bases and J lost 6, with 16 bases in between. The CDR3 protein is CASRAPLPRDTQYF. For the CDR3, the DNA is TGTGCCAGCAGAGCCCCCCTTCCGAGGGATACGCAGTATTTT.

V is TRBV5-4 and J is TRBJ2-5; no clear D. The V and J ends lost 3 bases and 5 bases respectively, with 11 bases between them. This CDR3 has 13 amino acids. The germline V gene has CDR1 SGHNT and CDR2 YYREEE (reference sequence). The CDR3 reads CASSSVGSETQYF. CDR3 DNA sequence: TGTGCCAGCAGCTCCGTTGGCTCTGAGACCCAGTACTTC.

The J gene is TRBJ1-5, the V gene TRBV6-5, with D perhaps matching TRBD1 (6 bases). V was clipped by 5 bases and J by 2 bases, with 13 bases between them. Germline CDR1 MNHEY, CDR2 SVGAGI. The CDR3 contains 15 residues. CDR3 loop: CASSHNREGNQPQHF. CDR3 coding DNA: TGTGCCAGCAGTCATAACAGGGAAGGCAATCAGCCCCAGCATTTT.

In its sample, this clone was seen once. V gene TRBV19 combines with J gene TRBJ1-5; 7 bases fit TRBD1. V lost 5 bases to trimming and J lost 1 base; unmatched junction nucleotides: 8. CDR3 length equals 16 residues. The germline gives CDR1 LNHDA, CDR2 SQIVND (reference sequence). The CDR3 coding sequence is TGTGCCAGTAGTTTCGGGACAGAGATGAGCAATCAGCCCCAGCATTTT. Translating gives CASSFGTEMSNQPQHF.

Concerning this clone itself: In the same sample, other DNA sequences code for this CDR3. The gene calls are TRBV7-2 and TRBJ1-5, with TRBD1 as a possible D gene (5 bases). The CDR3 has 12 residues. The germline gives CDR1 SGHTA, CDR2 FQGNSA. The V gene lost 6 bases and the J gene lost 4 bases, with 7 bases spanning the gap. CDR3 bases: TGTGCCAGCAGGAGGGGAAATCAGCCCCAGCATTTT. Its translation: CASRRGNQPQHF.

The V gene is TRBV2, the J gene TRBJ1-5; D not resolved. Germline-derived CDR1 and CDR2 are SNHLY and FYNNEI. This CDR3 contains 14 residues. The V gene lost 6 bases and the J gene lost 2 bases, with 11 bases spanning the gap. The CDR3 sequence: CASSNTDGNQPQHF. The DNA of the CDR3 is TGTGCCAGCAGCAATACGGACGGCAATCAGCCCCAGCATTTT.

This chain uses TRBV28 with TRBJ1-1; TRBD1 matches at 7 bases. CDR1 is MDHEN, CDR2 SYDVKM, per germline. V trimming: 7 bases; J trimming: 1 base; junction bases outside the gene matches: 12. The CDR3 spans 16 residues. CDR3 DNA sequence: TGTGCCAGCATTTCACCGGGTGGGACAGAGAACACTGAAGCTTTCTTT. Its translation is CASISPGGTENTEAFF.

The chain has TRBV7-8 and TRBJ1-2; 8 bases line up with TRBD1. With 2 bases clipped from V and 5 bases from J, the junction kept 7 bases outside the gene matches. This CDR3 has 15 amino acids. Germline V CDR1 and CDR2: SGHVS, FQNEAQ. As DNA, the CDR3 is TGTGCCAGCAGCTTACGGGACAGGATGTATTATGGCTACACCTTC. It is translated as CASSLRDRMYYGYTF.

The gene calls are TRBV2 and TRBJ1-3; D uncertain. Per the germline V gene, CDR1 is SNHLY and CDR2 is FYNNEI. Trimming removed 6 bases from V and 0 bases from J, with 12 bases in between. The CDR3 sequence is 15 residues long. This chain's CDR3 is CASSPTIVSGNTIYF. The CDR3 DNA is TGTGCCAGCAGCCCGACGATAGTCTCTGGAAACACCATATATTTT.

The chain links TRBV5-1 to TRBJ2-2; the D is unclear. The V end lost 0 bases, the J end lost 1 base, and 10 bases lay between the germline ends. Germline CDR1 SGHRS, CDR2 YFSETQ. The CDR3 spans 16 residues. CDR3 sequence: CASSLAQRGNTGELFF. The CDR3 DNA follows: TGCGCCAGCAGCTTGGCTCAGCGAGGGAACACCGGGGAGCTGTTTTTT.

V usage is TRBV2 and J usage is TRBJ1-1; possible D gene TRBD1, 6 bases. V lost 7 bases and J 5 bases, leaving 17 bases between the germline ends. Germline lookup yields CDR1 SNHLY and CDR2 FYNNEI. The CDR3 contains 14 residues. The CDR3 DNA sequence: TGTGCCAGCATCCTCCAGGGGCAGTTAACTGAAGCTTTCTTT. Its protein product is CASILQGQLTEAFF.

V gene TRBV5-8 combines with J gene TRBJ1-5; D not resolved. V was cut by 1 base and J by 9 bases, with 14 bases left in between. Germline assignment: CDR1 SGHTS and CDR2 YDEGEE. This CDR3 spans 14 amino acids. The DNA of the CDR3 is TGTGCCAGCAGCTTGAGGCAGGTGGTTTCGCCCCAGCATTTT. It is translated as CASSLRQVVSPQHF.

The CDR3: CASSLATGRDAYEQYF. The CDR3 nucleotides are TGCGCCAGCAGCTTGGCTACCGGGAGGGATGCCTACGAGCAGTACTTC. The genes are TRBV5-1 and TRBJ2-7, with TRBD2 identical over 8 bases. The trim removed 0 bases at V and 2 bases at J, leaving 7 bases unmatched. CDR3 length equals 16 residues. Germline CDR1 reads SGHRS; CDR2 reads YFSETQ.